This T cell receptor (beta chain) was captured in a study of blood T cell repertoires in COVID-19. Study information: The samples span acute and convalescent COVID-19 from the United States, Italy and Spain. In each case, the material was cDNA or gDNA derived from T cells, B-cell-depleted T cells, or PBMCs.

As originally analysed: It was from reference gene primer amplification that nucleated cell counts were estimated. Profiling relied on immunoSEQ multiplex PCR, and the TCRdb table lists in-frame clones only, not all of them. D and trimming come from the DNA, and the V and J calls and clone size come from that table. The repertoire holds approximately 150,000 clones, approximately 88% seen once, with 1.6% in the top ten. This clone came up a few times. The sequence was obtained from a woman between 45 and 65 years old with acute or convalescent COVID-19. Sequences were obtained from peripheral blood.

The CDR3 DNA sequence: TGCGCCAGCAGCCCTCGCTCTTGGGAACAGGTTGGGGGCTACACCTTC. Its protein is CASSPRSWEQVGGYTF. The J gene is TRBJ1-2, the V gene TRBV4-1, with a tentative D call TRBD1 (5 bases). CDR3 length equals 16 residues. Germline values: CDR1 MGHRA, CDR2 YSYEKL. Trimming took off 4 bases at V and 8 bases at J, with 23 bases between the two ends.